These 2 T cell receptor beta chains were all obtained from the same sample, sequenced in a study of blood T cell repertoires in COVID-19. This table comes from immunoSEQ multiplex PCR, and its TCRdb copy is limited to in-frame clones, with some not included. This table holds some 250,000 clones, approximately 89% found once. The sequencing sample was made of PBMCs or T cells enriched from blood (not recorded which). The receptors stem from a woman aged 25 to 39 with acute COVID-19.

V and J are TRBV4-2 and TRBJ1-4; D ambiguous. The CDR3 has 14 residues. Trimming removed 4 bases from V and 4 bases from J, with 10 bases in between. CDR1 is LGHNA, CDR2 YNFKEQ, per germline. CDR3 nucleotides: TGTGCCAGCAGCCCAAACAGATTTAATGAAAAACTGTTTTTT. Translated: CASSPNRFNEKLFF.

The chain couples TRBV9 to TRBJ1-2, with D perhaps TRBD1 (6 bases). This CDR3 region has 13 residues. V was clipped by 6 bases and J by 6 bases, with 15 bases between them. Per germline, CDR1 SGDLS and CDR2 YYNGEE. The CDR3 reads CASTRGRGDGYTF. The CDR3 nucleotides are TGTGCCAGCACCCGTGGCAGGGGCGATGGCTACACCTTC.